This TCR beta chain stems from a study of blood T cell repertoires in COVID-19. Across the study: The analysed material was cDNA or gDNA that came from T cells, B-cell-depleted T cells, or PBMCs.

Repertoires were generated with immunoSEQ multiplex PCR, while TCRdb's copy carries only in-frame clones and drops some. The table lists 170,000 or so clones, roughly 80% of them singletons, with 6.5% to 8.5% in the top ten. The Seattle patients joined while their infection was active and were tracked longitudinally afterward. Trimming at V came to 5 bases and at J to 2 bases, leaving 7 bases not matched to a gene. There are 15 residues in the CDR3. CDR1 and CDR2 from the germline V gene are SGHTA and FQGNSA. The TCR comes from a woman aged 70-85 years with COVID-19, enrolled during active disease. The sample consisted of peripheral blood. The rearrangement joins TRBV7-2 to TRBJ2-7; TRBD1 aligns across 9 bases. CDR3 bases: TGTGCCAGCAGCCCTACAGGGGGCGGACCCTACGAGCAGTACTTC. This encodes CASSPTGGGPYEQYF.